The text below deals with one T cell receptor (beta chain). This record comes from a study of blood T cell repertoires in COVID-19. At the level of the study: Nucleic acid was either cDNA or gDNA, and it came from T cells, B-cell-depleted T cells, or PBMCs.

Cohorts were based on clinical histories the participants reported. This CDR3 is built from 15 residues. Trimming took off 1 base at V and 4 bases at J, with 13 bases between the two ends. The germline CDR1 and CDR2 sequences are SGHRS and YFSETQ. How the authors handled the data: Amplification of reference gene primers was used by the study to estimate nucleated cell counts. The table came from immunoSEQ multiplex PCR; TCRdb's copy has only in-frame clones and leaves some out. That table is the source of V, J and clone size, and D and trimming were worked out from the DNA. The sample shows about 360,000 clones, around 87% of them seen only once.

The sequence was obtained from a man aged 40-49 years in a cohort exposed to, infected with or recovered from COVID-19 (not recorded which). The rearrangement uses TRBV5-1 and TRBJ2-3; a weak D match, TRBD2 (5 bases). The sample comprised PBMCs or T cells enriched from blood (not recorded which). The CDR3 region is CASSLLEGRPDTQYF. For the CDR3, the DNA is TGCGCCAGCAGCTTGTTAGAGGGCCGCCCAGATACGCAGTATTTT.